The clone carrying this TCR beta chain was seen repeatedly, ten times or more. Each CDR3 protein gets one entry after TCRdb re-called the 5' RACE reads with MiXCR. This table holds tens of thousands of distinct CDR3 sequences, roughly 28% found once. Cells sorted as Tregs were CD4+, CD25+ and CD127-/low. Trimming removed 7 bases from V and 4 bases from J, with 17 bases in between. The CDR3 loop spans 15 amino acids. Germline CDR1 MNHNS, CDR2 SASEGT. The chain recombines TRBV6-1 with TRBJ1-5; no reliable D call. The sequenced material came from tumor-infiltrating Tregs sorted from the breast tumor. The receptor's source is a female donor with breast cancer. The CDR3 region has the DNA TGTGCCAGCATAGGTGGGGTTCAAGGGAATCAGCCCCAGCATTTT. Translation: CASIGGVQGNQPQHF.